This T cell receptor beta chain appears in the sequencing data of a study of shared clonotypes between healthy human individuals. Study overall: Each donor contributed plates that comprised three CD4 naive, three CD4 memory, two CD8 naive and one CD8 memory.

Genomic DNA of each subset was evenly split across several immunoSEQ plates. As processed by the authors: Junction-only sequences produced by ImmunoSEQ had no quality scores, so filtering differed. The table came from immunoSEQ multiplex PCR; TCRdb's copy has only in-frame clones and leaves some out. That table furnishes V, J and clone size, whereas the DNA furnished D and trimming. The table lists about 2.1 million clones, around 93% of them singletons. Note on this clone: What it recognizes is unknown.

Study outcomes and limitations: The naive CD4 repertoires of a few donors were compared, and 5% to 6.5% of clonotypes were shared.

Terminally differentiated effector memory CD45RA+ cells were left out of the naive CD8 fraction, which was CD45RO-negative and positively selected for CCR7. With V trimmed by 2 bases and J by 2 bases, 9 bases remained unmatched. Germline CDR1 is SGHTA and CDR2 is FQGTGA. This CDR3 has 17 residues. The chain combines TRBV7-3 with TRBJ2-3; 8 nucleotides match TRBD2. The sequence was obtained from a man between 18 and 35 years old in good health. Some clones in this sample may be carry-over from other donors' samples. Material for sequencing was naive CD8+ T cells from PBMCs. In nucleotides, the CDR3 is TGTGCCAGCAGCTTAGCGGGAGGCCCTCTGTCCACAGATACGCAGTATTTT. Encoded protein: CASSLAGGPLSTDTQYF. The entire variable domain, with the rest obtained from reference TRBV7-3 and TRBJ2-3, is as follows: GAGVSQTPSNKVTEKGKYVELRCDPISGHTALYWYRQSLGQGPEFLIYFQGTGAADDSGLPNDRFFAVRPEGSVSTLKIQRTERGDSAVYLCASSLAGGPLSTDTQYFGPGTRLTVL.